Shown below are 3 T cell receptor beta chains from a single sample sequenced in a study of blood T cell repertoires in COVID-19. Produced via immunoSEQ multiplex PCR; TCRdb's table is partial and in-frame only. In the table there are 200,000 to 250,000 clones, approximately 83% of which are singletons. Sequencing was carried out using PBMCs or T cells enriched from blood (not recorded which). The receptors were gathered from a woman aged 55-69 years who had recovered from COVID-19.

This chain links TRBV7-2 with TRBJ1-2; D is perhaps TRBD1 (5 bases). In germline, CDR1 is SGHTA, CDR2 FQGNSA. V lost 0 bases and J 4 bases, leaving 21 bases between the germline ends. The CDR3 contains 18 residues. CDR3 sequence: CASSLAPAGRTTFYGYTF. The CDR3 coding sequence is TGTGCCAGCAGCTTAGCGCCGGCAGGGCGCACCACTTTCTATGGCTACACCTTC.

The chain recombines TRBV7-2 with TRBJ1-4, with 7 positions matching TRBD1. The CDR3 runs to 14 residues. CDR1 and CDR2 from the germline V gene are SGHTA and FQGNSA. The V segment lost 3 bases and the J segment 4 bases; nucleotides outside the gene matches: 2. The CDR3 reads CASSFQGGNEKLFF. The CDR3 nucleotides are TGTGCCAGCAGCTTTCAGGGGGGTAATGAAAAACTGTTTTTT.

This clone was picked up one time. The chain combines TRBV14 with TRBJ2-5; possible D gene TRBD1, 6 bases. CDR1 and CDR2 (germline): SGHDN, FVKESK. Trimming removed 4 bases from V and 9 bases from J, with 15 bases in between. This CDR3 is 13 amino acids long. CDR3 in DNA: TGTGCCAGCAGCCTGTGGGTGTGGGGGCCCCAGTACTTC. Its translation: CASSLWVWGPQYF.